The source of this T cell receptor beta chain is a study of blood T cell repertoires in COVID-19. Study overall: The origin of the acute and convalescent COVID-19 samples was the United States, Italy and Spain. PBMCs, B-cell-depleted T cells, or T cells provided the cDNA or gDNA that made up the material.

Original analysis: Reference gene primer amplification gave nucleated cell count estimates. Only in-frame clones appear in the TCRdb table, and some are missing; sequencing was by immunoSEQ multiplex PCR. Clone size and V and J calls were adopted from that table, with D and trimming inferred from the DNA. The sample records roughly 43,000 clones, roughly nine tenths being singletons. Per germline, CDR1 MDHEN and CDR2 SYDVKM. With 7 bases clipped from V and 4 bases from J, the junction kept 9 bases outside the gene matches. This CDR3 is built from 15 residues. The sample taken for sequencing was peripheral blood. The chain carries TRBV28 and TRBJ2-3; the match to TRBD1 covers 9 bases. The TCR sequence derives from a man between 65 and 79 years old with active COVID-19. The CDR3: CASTFPGQGPDTQYF. The CDR3 nucleotides are TGTGCCAGCACTTTTCCGGGACAGGGTCCAGATACGCAGTATTTT.